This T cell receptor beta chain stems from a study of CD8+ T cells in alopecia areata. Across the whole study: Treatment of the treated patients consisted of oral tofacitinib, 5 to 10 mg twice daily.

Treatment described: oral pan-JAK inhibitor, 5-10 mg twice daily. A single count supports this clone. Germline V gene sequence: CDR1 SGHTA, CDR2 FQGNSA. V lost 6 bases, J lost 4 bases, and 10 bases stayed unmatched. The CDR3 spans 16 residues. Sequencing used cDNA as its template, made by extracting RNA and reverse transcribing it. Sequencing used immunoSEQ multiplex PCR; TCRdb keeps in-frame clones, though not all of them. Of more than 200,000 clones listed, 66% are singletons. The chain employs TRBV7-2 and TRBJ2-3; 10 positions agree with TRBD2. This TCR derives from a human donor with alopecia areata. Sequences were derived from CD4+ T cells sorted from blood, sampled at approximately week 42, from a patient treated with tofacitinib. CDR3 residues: CASSPSGSGGPDTQYF. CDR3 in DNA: TGTGCCAGCAGTCCTAGCGGTAGCGGGGGGCCAGATACGCAGTATTTT.